The 6 T cell receptor beta chains given below trace back to one sample, sequenced in a study of T cells expressing NK-cell markers. TCRdb reprocessed the 5' RACE reads, with one entry per CDR3 protein and no DNA. The sample table sets out 550,000 to 600,000 distinct CDR3 sequences. What was sequenced was blood T cells: a sorted CD56 or NKG2C T cell subset, CD4+ or CD8+ T cells, or bulk PBMC T cells (not recorded which). The receptors derive from a young man in good health.

V gene TRBV5-1 combines with J gene TRBJ2-7; TCRdb proposes TRBD1, but this gene call is untestable without DNA. Germline lookup yields CDR1 SGHRS and CDR2 YFSETQ. CDR3 length equals 15 residues. The CDR3 spells CASSVNTGGTYEQYF.

The V call is TRBV10-2, the J call TRBJ2-1; TCRdb reports TRBD1, a call that lacks DNA to check it against. CDR3 size: 13 residues. Germline V gene sequence: CDR1 WSHSY, CDR2 SAAADI. The CDR3 region is CASSESGGAGQFF.

The chain has TRBV6-1 and TRBJ2-1; TCRdb gives TRBD2 as the D gene, but with no DNA this cannot be confirmed. The CDR3 is 15 residues long. CDR1 and CDR2 (germline): MNHNS, SASEGT. CDR3 sequence reads: CASNPWRDGYNEQFF.

V gene TRBV10-3 combines with J gene TRBJ2-7; the TCRdb call, TRBD2, lacks DNA for checking. The CDR3 runs to 19 residues. Germline V gives CDR1 ENHRY, CDR2 SYGVKD. The CDR3 reads CAISESLSLSTSLPYEQYF.

The J gene is TRBJ2-1, the V gene TRBV7-9. This CDR3 spans 14 amino acids. CDR1 SEHNR and CDR2 FQNEAQ come from the germline V gene (reference sequence). CDR3 sequence reads: CASRLLRTYNEQFF.

This CDR3 reads CASSGNPGQGTEAFF. This chain uses TRBV6-1 with TRBJ1-1; the D call of TRBD1 rests on TCRdb alone, since no DNA is present to check it. The germline V gene encodes CDR1 MNHNS and CDR2 SASEGT. This CDR3 has 15 amino acids.